This entry is about one T cell receptor beta chain. Its cognate antigen is unknown. The data derive from a study of vaccination and CD4 T cells after COVID-19. Across the whole study: Samples were collected from three convalescent patients on day 14 and on days 161 to 241 after vaccination. Study-level results: Median SARS-CoV-2-reactive clonotype numbers went from approximately 23 to 38; this increase was not significant. With convalescent patients, a median around 85% of reactive clones emerged solely after vaccination.

The study sequenced cultured CD4+ T cell DNA using the Oncomine TCR Beta short-read assay. Using its own MiXCR run on the PCR reads, TCRdb lists one record per CDR3 protein. The sample comprises approximately 22,000 distinct CDR3 sequences, about 30% of which are singletons, and over 10% rests with the top ten. The CDR3 runs to 15 residues. V dropped 2 bases and J dropped 3 bases, with 14 bases sitting between them. From germline, CDR1 is MNHEY and CDR2 SMNVEV (reference sequence). The sample's time point: late sampling 161 to 241 days after vaccination in a few convalescent patients. Noted treatment: roughly ten-day PBMC culture with coronavirus spike peptide pools or control peptides (ViraFEST assay).

This clonotype was obtained from a human donor who had recovered from COVID-19. The sequencing used CD4+ T cells from blood, cultured in vitro, collected about 7 months after SARS-CoV-2 vaccination. This chain uses TRBV27 with TRBJ2-7, with D possibly being TRBD1 or TRBD2 (5 bases each). CDR3 region: CASSLRRVGGYEQYF. CDR3 nucleotide sequence: TGTGCCAGCAGTTTAAGGCGGGTTGGGGGCTACGAGCAGTACTTC.